A selection of T cell receptor beta chains follows, all from one sample in a study of cytomegalovirus exposure and HLA in healthy donors. TCRdb keeps only in-frame clones here, not all; method: immunoSEQ multiplex PCR. The data hold approximately 220,000 clones, with over 65% observed a single time. The sample comprised PBMCs. All receptors derive from a man younger than 30 in good health and CMV-seronegative. Each CDR3 is given with its conserved first and last residue. A D gene is named only where the DNA matches it firmly. Size is stated for part of the rows, as once, few or many counts, or as a class when the clone is expanded.

-,TRBV4-1,TRBJ1-3,-,TGCGCCAGCAGCCAAGCTAATTTGGGGGGCTCTGGAAACACCATATATTTT,CASSQANLGGSGNTIYF
-,TRBV30,TRBJ1-6,-,TGTGCCTGGAGTTCCCCCAGTAATTCCCCACAGGGCTCACCCCTCCACTTT,CAWSSPSNSPQGSPLHF
-,TRBV2,TRBJ2-7,-,TGTGCCAGCATCCCGGTGGAGGCAGCCGGGGGGCAGTACTTC,CASIPVEAAGGQYF
-,TRBV6-1,TRBJ2-1,TRBD1,TGTGCCAGTACCGGGACAGGGGGGTACAATGAGCAGTTCTTC,CASTGTGGYNEQFF
-,TRBV6-1,TRBJ1-2,-,TGTGCCAGCACTAACAGGTTGGGGCAGGATGGCTACACCTTC,CASTNRLGQDGYTF
-,TRBV5-6,TRBJ1-5,TRBD1,TGTGCCAGCAGCTTGGGGGACAGGGACAATCAGCCCCAGCATTTT,CASSLGDRDNQPQHF
-,TRBV29-1,TRBJ2-1,TRBD2,TGCAGCGTTAGGGGACTAGCGGGCTACAATGAGCAGTTCTTC,CSVRGLAGYNEQFF
-,TRBV6-5,TRBJ2-7,TRBD1,TGTGCCAGCAGTTTTAGGACAGGGAGTGCCGAGCAGTACTTC,CASSFRTGSAEQYF
-,TRBV4-1,TRBJ2-7,-,TGCGCCAGCAGCCATTACGTGCAGGCTACCTACGAGCAGTACTTC,CASSHYVQATYEQYF
-,TRBV7-9,TRBJ1-6,TRBD1,TGTGCCAGCAGCTCACCCGGGACAGTCGGATCACCCCTCCACTTT,CASSSPGTVGSPLHF
-,TRBV5-4,TRBJ1-1,TRBD1,TGTGCCAGCAGCCCCCGGGGGACAGCTGAAGCTTTCTTT,CASSPRGTAEAFF
-,TRBV30,TRBJ1-1,-,TGTGCCTGGACCCGGGTAGGGGATGGTGAAGCTTTCTTT,CAWTRVGDGEAFF
-,TRBV6-5,TRBJ1-1,TRBD1,TGTGCCAGCACCCTCGACAGGGGGAACACTGAAGCTTTCTTT,CASTLDRGNTEAFF
-,TRBV30,TRBJ1-1,-,TGTGCCTGGAGTTCCAAGCACGGAACAGGGAACACTGAAGCTTTCTTT,CAWSSKHGTGNTEAFF
few,TRBV30,TRBJ2-2,TRBD2,TGTGCCTGGCGGGAGGGCTTGAACACCGGGGAGCTGTTTTTT,CAWREGLNTGELFF